This T cell receptor beta chain is drawn from a study of esophageal squamous cell carcinoma under preoperative chemotherapy. Via MiXCR, TCRdb re-called the PCR reads, giving one row per CDR3 protein. The sample has tens of thousands of distinct CDR3 sequences, approximately 55% seen once. Noted time point: after preoperative PTX-NDP chemotherapy. Per germline, CDR1 SGHTA and CDR2 FQGNSA. The CDR3 has 14 residues. Sampling was conducted from a patient given preoperative chemotherapy. The chain couples TRBV7-2 to TRBJ2-5; 7 nucleotides agree with TRBD2. The clonotype comes from a human donor with esophageal squamous cell carcinoma. The donor label of this sample is uncertain. The CDR3 here is CAGSGGGAQETQYF. CDR3 DNA: TGTGCGGGCAGTGGGGGGGGTGCCCAAGAGACCCAGTACTTC.